This paragraph covers one T cell receptor (beta chain) sequence. The data derive from a study of T cell clones after liver transplantation. About the study: Three of the eight recipients were HCV-positive; the rest had non-autoimmune, non-viral transplant indications.

CDR1 is SNHLY and CDR2 is FYNNEI in the germline V gene. V was pared by 4 bases and J by 1 base, with 7 bases between. CDR3 length: 13 amino acids. Sequencing was performed with immunoSEQ multiplex PCR; in TCRdb, only in-frame clones are kept and a portion is missing. Of tens of thousands of clones in the sample, about 92% are singletons; the top ten hold under 3.5%. This receptor was obtained from a human donor who received a liver transplant. This specimen was CD4+ T cells from blood, taken before liver transplant. The chain joins TRBV2 to TRBJ2-5; D possibly corresponds to TRBD1 (5 bases). The CDR3 DNA reads as TGTGCCAGCAGTGGGACAACCCAAGAGACCCAGTACTTC. Translation: CASSGTTQETQYF.